The 26 T cell receptor beta chains below all came from one sample that was sequenced in a study of cytomegalovirus exposure and HLA in healthy donors. PCR primers comprised 60 Vbeta and 13 Jbeta primers. TCRdb keeps only in-frame clones here, not all; method: immunoSEQ multiplex PCR. The sample includes approximately 72,000 clones. Sequencing used PBMCs. Source of these receptors: a man in his forties in good health and CMV-seronegative.

The rearrangement joins TRBV5-4 to TRBJ2-2, with D perhaps TRBD2 (5 bases). The CDR3 length is 14 residues. Looked up from germline, CDR1 is SGHNT and CDR2 is YYREEE (reference sequence). The V end lost 2 bases, the J end lost 5 bases, and 10 bases lay between the germline ends. In DNA form, the CDR3 reads TGTGCCAGCAGCTTAGAGAGGGAGACCGGGGAGCTGTTTTTT. It encodes CASSLERETGELFF.

This sequence joins TRBV4-2 and TRBJ1-6; 8 nucleotides match TRBD1. After removal of 5 bases from V and 9 bases from J, the junction contained 3 bases not matched to a gene. The length of the CDR3 is 13 residues. CDR1 is LGHNA, CDR2 YNFKEQ, per germline. As DNA, the CDR3 is TGTGCCAGCAGCTTCACAGGGGGTTCACCCCTCCACTTT. Protein product: CASSFTGGSPLHF.

V is TRBV6-1 and J is TRBJ2-2; 11 nucleotides align to TRBD2. The CDR3 loop spans 15 amino acids. Germline V gene sequence: CDR1 MNHNS, CDR2 SASEGT. The V gene end was trimmed by 5 bases and the J gene end by 5 bases; junction bases not matched to a gene: 4. In nucleotides, the CDR3 is TGTGCCAGCAGTTCTAGCGGGGGGTCAACCGGGGAGCTGTTTTTT. Residues: CASSSSGGSTGELFF.

V gene TRBV5-1 combines with J gene TRBJ2-7; a possible D gene is TRBD1 (9 bases). This CDR3 has 15 amino acids. The V and J ends lost 5 bases and 4 bases respectively, with 19 bases between them. Germline values: CDR1 SGHRS, CDR2 YFSETQ. The CDR3 sequence: CASSQSGGQGYEQYF. The CDR3 DNA is TGCGCCAGCAGTCAGAGCGGGGGACAGGGTTACGAGCAGTACTTC.

V is TRBV27 and J is TRBJ2-4, with D possibly TRBD2 on 5 matching bases. Germline V gene sequence: CDR1 MNHEY, CDR2 SMNVEV (reference sequence). The germline V and J ends were trimmed by 3 bases and 0 bases, with 12 bases remaining between them. CDR3 size: 16 residues. The CDR3 DNA reads as TGTGCCAGCAGTTTGGAGGTTAAACTAGCCAAAAACATTCAGTACTTC. It is translated as CASSLEVKLAKNIQYF.

This chain uses TRBV4-1 with TRBJ2-7, with 12 positions matching TRBD2. The CDR3 is made up of 18 amino acids. In germline, CDR1 is MGHRA, CDR2 YSYEKL. V lost 1 base, J lost 1 base, and 8 bases stayed unmatched. CDR3: CASSQGSGLAGHSYEQYF. For the CDR3, the DNA is TGCGCCAGCAGCCAAGGATCGGGACTAGCGGGCCATTCCTACGAGCAGTACTTC.

V usage is TRBV6-1 and J usage is TRBJ1-1; D is uncertain. The CDR3 loop spans 15 amino acids. Deletions cut 10 bases from V and 3 bases from J, with 21 bases between. Per germline, CDR1 MNHNS and CDR2 SASEGT. This chain's CDR3 is CATGRGLKGDTEAFF. CDR3 DNA sequence: TGTGCCACCGGACGAGGGCTAAAGGGAGACACTGAAGCTTTCTTT.

The chain combines TRBV5-1 with TRBJ2-3; TRBD2 is a possible D gene (5 bases). The V gene's germline CDR1 is SGHRS and CDR2 YFSETQ. The CDR3 sequence is 15 residues long. V lost 1 base and J 3 bases, leaving 12 bases between the germline ends. The CDR3 region is CASSLSGRGTDTQYF. DNA of the CDR3: TGCGCCAGCAGCTTGTCGGGCCGCGGGACAGATACGCAGTATTTT.

The chain employs TRBV14 and TRBJ1-1; 8 bases match TRBD1. The CDR3 is 13 residues long. From germline, CDR1 is SGHDN and CDR2 FVKESK. The ends lost 4 bases at V and 6 bases at J; junction bases unmatched: 4. The CDR3 reads CASSRDRSPEAFF. In DNA form, the CDR3 reads TGTGCCAGCAGCCGGGACAGGAGTCCTGAAGCTTTCTTT.

The rearrangement uses TRBV27 and TRBJ2-3; 7 bases agree with TRBD1. This CDR3 region has 15 residues. Germline CDR1 is MNHEY and CDR2 is SMNVEV (reference sequence). Trimming removed 6 bases from V and 3 bases from J; junction bases left unmatched: 9. As DNA, the CDR3 is TGTGCCAGCAGAGGGCCGACAGGGTCGACAGATACGCAGTATTTT. Amino acid sequence: CASRGPTGSTDTQYF.

This chain joins TRBV6-5 and TRBJ1-6, with D hard to call. The CDR3 extends over 16 amino acids. Trimming shortened V by 2 bases and J by 6 bases, and 14 bases separated the two germline ends. Germline V lookup: CDR1 MNHEY, CDR2 SVGAGI. The CDR3 DNA reads TGTGCCAGCAGTTACGACCCTATGGGCCCTAATTCACCCCTCCACTTT. Translation: CASSYDPMGPNSPLHF.

The gene calls are TRBV21-1 and TRBJ2-1; the table's D call TRBD2 went unverified against the DNA. TRBV21-1 is deemed a pseudogene. The CDR3 is made up of 16 amino acids. CDR3 sequence: CASSKARLAGDNEQFF. The CDR3, as DNA: TGTGCCAGCAGCAAAGCGCGACTAGCGGGGGACAATGAGCAGTTCTTC.

The chain carries TRBV25-1 and TRBJ1-2, with unresolved D. The CDR3 is made up of 12 amino acids. CDR1 is MGHDK, CDR2 SYGVNS, per germline. V lost 7 bases, J lost 8 bases, and 14 bases lay in between. CDR3 protein: CASNSGRGGYTF. CDR3 DNA sequence: TGTGCCAGCAACAGCGGGAGAGGGGGCTACACCTTC.

This chain joins TRBV7-8 and TRBJ2-2; 9 bases are a match to TRBD1. The V segment lost 1 base and the J segment 6 bases; nucleotides outside the gene matches: 9. The CDR3 runs to 17 residues. Per the germline V gene, CDR1 is SGHVS and CDR2 is FQNEAQ. DNA of the CDR3: TGTGCCAGCAGCTTAGAGGGACAGGGTAGTGAAGCCGGGGAGCTGTTTTTT. Amino acid sequence: CASSLEGQGSEAGELFF.

Written as DNA, the CDR3 is TGTGCCTGGGCAGGGCGGGGGGAACCCAACGAGCAGTACTTC. As protein: CAWAGRGEPNEQYF. The chain carries TRBV30 and TRBJ2-7; 8 bases match TRBD2. V lost 5 bases to trimming and J lost 5 bases; unmatched junction nucleotides: 11. The germline V gene has CDR1 GTSNPN and CDR2 SVGIG (reference sequence). The CDR3 loop spans 14 amino acids.

The chain uses TRBV2 and TRBJ2-3; no clear D gene. Trimming left V 5 bases short and J 8 bases short, with 8 bases between. Germline loops: CDR1 SNHLY, CDR2 FYNNEI. There are 11 residues in the CDR3. Written as DNA, the CDR3 is TGTGCCAGCAGTATAGATGTTACGCAGTATTTT. Protein sequence: CASSIDVTQYF.

V is TRBV13 and J is TRBJ2-7, with 10 bases fitting TRBD1. The germline CDR1 and CDR2 sequences are PRHDT and FYEKMQ (reference sequence). The V and J ends lost 5 bases and 0 bases, in that order; junction bases with no gene match: 4. This CDR3 is built from 15 residues. CDR3 sequence: CASSPRDRGSYEQYF. The CDR3 DNA sequence: TGTGCCAGCAGCCCTCGGGACAGGGGCTCCTACGAGCAGTACTTC.

This rearrangement joins TRBV30 to TRBJ2-7, with D perhaps matching TRBD2 (5 bases). The V gene lost 7 bases and the J gene lost 1 base, with 14 bases spanning the gap. The CDR3 spans 13 residues. Germline V gives CDR1 GTSNPN, CDR2 SVGIG (reference sequence). CDR3 nucleotide sequence: TGTGCCTTGGAAGGCGGGCAATCCTACGAGCAGTACTTC. It specifies CALEGGQSYEQYF.

The chain is built from TRBV5-6 and TRBJ2-7; 7 positions match TRBD2. CDR1 is SGHDT, CDR2 YYEEEE, per germline. CDR3 length equals 14 residues. V lost 4 bases and J lost 0; bases outside the gene matches: 4. The CDR3 spells CASSLGGSSYEQYF. CDR3 in DNA: TGTGCCAGCAGCCTAGGCGGGAGCTCCTACGAGCAGTACTTC.

The chain joins TRBV23-1 to TRBJ2-7; unclear D gene. TRBV23-1 is assigned to the ORF class and has an uncertain function. V was shortened by 0 bases and J by 4 bases, with 13 bases between the two germline ends. The CDR3 contains 15 residues. The CDR3 here is CASSQSVLASYEQYF. Here the CDR3 DNA reads TGCGCCAGCAGTCAATCGGTCTTAGCTAGTTACGAGCAGTACTTC.

This chain uses TRBV6-1 with TRBJ1-1; 11 bases are shared with TRBD1. The trim removed 3 bases at V and 4 bases at J, leaving 7 bases unmatched. Germline V gives CDR1 MNHNS, CDR2 SASEGT. The CDR3 consists of 16 residues. The CDR3 spells CASSDYSGTGGTEAFF. Here the CDR3 DNA reads TGTGCCAGCAGTGACTATTCCGGGACAGGGGGCACTGAAGCTTTCTTT.

The J gene is TRBJ1-4, the V gene TRBV9, with no clear D. The CDR3 spans 14 residues. Germline assignment: CDR1 SGDLS and CDR2 YYNGEE. The ends were cut back, 0 bases at V and 6 bases at J, with 9 bases in the middle. For the CDR3, the DNA is TGTGCCAGCAGCGTAGCGGGTCTGGATGAAAAACTGTTTTTT. This encodes CASSVAGLDEKLFF.

The gene calls are TRBV14 and TRBJ1-6; D call uncertain. The CDR3 is 12 residues long. Trimming cost V 4 bases and J 7 bases, with 5 bases left between them. In germline, CDR1 is SGHDN, CDR2 FVKESK. The CDR3 loop is CASSPPNSPLHF. The CDR3 DNA reads as TGTGCCAGCAGCCCCCCGAATTCACCCCTCCACTTT.

The rearrangement joins TRBV11-2 to TRBJ1-6; 9 bases match TRBD1. Germline trimming cut 4 bases from V and 10 bases from J; bases unmatched to any gene: 8. There are 15 residues in the CDR3. Germline CDR1 is SGHAT and CDR2 is FQNNGV. CDR3 in amino acids: CASSSGQGIYSPLHF. CDR3 DNA: TGTGCCAGCAGCTCGGGACAGGGTATTTACTCACCCCTCCACTTT.

V usage is TRBV28 and J usage is TRBJ1-3; 9 bases line up with TRBD1. Looked up from germline, CDR1 is MDHEN and CDR2 is SYDVKM. V gave up 2 bases and J gave up 0 bases; unmatched junction bases: 8. The CDR3 has 18 residues. The CDR3 here is CASSLPGTGLNSGNTIYF. DNA for the CDR3: TGTGCCAGCAGTTTACCCGGGACAGGGCTAAACTCTGGAAACACCATATATTTT.

The rearrangement joins TRBV12-5 to TRBJ2-5, with 7 bases fitting TRBD1. Germline lookup yields CDR1 LGHNT and CDR2 FRNRAP. With V trimmed by 4 bases and J by 1 base, 0 bases remained unmatched. The CDR3 has 13 amino acids. CDR3 nucleotides: TGTGCTAGTGGTTGGGACAGCCAAGAGACCCAGTACTTC. Residues: CASGWDSQETQYF.